A few counts support the clone carrying this T cell receptor beta chain. Per the authors' pipeline: By means of reference gene primer amplification, nucleated cell counts were estimated. Generated by immunoSEQ multiplex PCR, the TCRdb table keeps only in-frame clones and is missing some. V, J and clone size were drawn from that table, and D and trimming were deduced from the DNA. The table has under 300,000 clones, approximately 86% seen once. The sample comes from a study of blood T cell repertoires in COVID-19. Donors were grouped by their self-reported clinical history. CDR1 and CDR2 from the germline V gene are ENHRY and SYGVKD. Between the trimmed V and J ends, which lost 4 bases and 3 bases, there was a span of 13 bases. The CDR3 totals 15 residues.

The chain joins TRBV10-3 to TRBJ2-1; possibly TRBD2 for D (5 bases). The sequence was collected from a woman between 35 and 50 years old with acute COVID-19. The sample consisted of PBMCs or T cells enriched from blood (not recorded which). CDR3 region: CAISVSRVLYNEQFF. The DNA for the CDR3 is TGTGCCATCAGTGTATCGCGGGTGCTCTACAATGAGCAGTTCTTC.